What follows is one T cell receptor (beta chain) and its context. Data came from immunoSEQ multiplex PCR; TCRdb stores just in-frame clones and leaves some out. Of about 86,000 clones listed, around 90% are singletons. The entry originates in a study of T cell changes during pregnancy in multiple sclerosis. V was trimmed by 0 bases and J by 5 bases, leaving 10 bases between them. Germline loops: CDR1 SGHDN, CDR2 FVKESK. The CDR3 has 14 amino acids. The chain recombines TRBV14 with TRBJ1-2, with D unresolved. The clonotype originates from a female donor in good health, enrolled as a control in a pregnancy study. Sequencing was performed on peripheral blood, taken in the first trimester of pregnancy. As DNA, the CDR3 is TGTGCCAGCAGCCAAGAAAGGCGGATGTATGGCTACACCTTC. Amino acid sequence: CASSQERRMYGYTF.